This is a list of T cell receptor beta chains from one sample in a study of cytomegalovirus exposure and HLA in healthy donors. TCRdb keeps only in-frame clones here, not all; method: immunoSEQ multiplex PCR. The top ten clones hold 5.9% of a sample with around 130,000 clones, 75% to 90% of them seen once. Sequenced: PBMCs. The source is a woman in her 40s in good health and CMV-seropositive. CDR3s include the opening cysteine and the closing phenylalanine or tryptophan. A D gene is named only where the DNA matches it firmly. Clone size, where shown, is once, few, many, or a class for clones that have expanded.

TGTGCCAGCACCAGAAACCAAGGGACAGGGAGCGAGCAGTACTTC	CASTRNQGTGSEQYF	TRBD1	TRBJ2-7	.	TRBV9
TGTGCCAGCAGCGAACTCGGTGGCTACACCTTC	CASSELGGYTF	.	TRBJ1-2	.	TRBV9
TGTGCCAGCAGCTCAAGCATCCAAGAGACCCAGTACTTC	CASSSSIQETQYF	.	TRBJ2-5	once	TRBV7-9
TGTGCCAGCAGTTTCGGAGGGGAGGCTCAGCCCCAGCATTTT	CASSFGGEAQPQHF	.	TRBJ1-5	.	TRBV28
TGCGCCAGCAGCTCAGGACAGGGTACCTATGGCTACACCTTC	CASSSGQGTYGYTF	TRBD1	TRBJ1-2	once	TRBV5-1
TGCGCCAGCAGCCAAGAAGTGGGGACAGGGGTTTACAATCAGCCCCAGCATTTT	CASSQEVGTGVYNQPQHF	TRBD1	TRBJ1-5	.	TRBV4-1
TGTGCCAGCAGCGATGCGGACTACGAGCAGTACTTC	CASSDADYEQYF	.	TRBJ2-7	.	TRBV9
TGTGCCAGCAGCCACGCCGGGACTAGCGGGGGGGTTAGCTCCTACAATGAGCAGTTCTTC	CASSHAGTSGGVSSYNEQFF	TRBD2	TRBJ2-1	.	TRBV4-2
TGTGCCAGCAGCCCAACCGGGGACAGGGGCTTTAGTGAGCAGTTCTTC	CASSPTGDRGFSEQFF	TRBD1	TRBJ2-1	.	TRBV4-2
TGTGCCAGCATAAAGGACAGAGAGTCCTACGAGCAGTACTTC	CASIKDRESYEQYF	.	TRBJ2-7	.	TRBV2
TGTGCCAGCAGCGTAGGCTCAGGGGGACTAGCGGGAGGTCTAGAGACCCAGTACTTC	CASSVGSGGLAGGLETQYF	TRBD2	TRBJ2-5	.	TRBV9
TGTGCCAGTCTCCGAACAGGGGGCATCGGGGAGCTGTTTTTT	CASLRTGGIGELFF	TRBD1	TRBJ2-2	.	TRBV6-1
TGTGCCAGCAGCTACCTCCTAAAAAGCTCCTACAATGAGCAGTTCTTC	CASSYLLKSSYNEQFF	.	TRBJ2-1	.	TRBV4-2
TGTGCCAGCAGCGGCCTAAATCAGCCCCAGCATTTT	CASSGLNQPQHF	.	TRBJ1-5	medium-sized	TRBV9
TGTGCCAGCTTGTCGAACAGAAACTATGGCTACACCTTC	CASLSNRNYGYTF	.	TRBJ1-2	.	TRBV6-5
TGCGCCAGCAGCCAAGCCCCGGGACAGGCCCCCTTGAACACTGAAGCTTTCTTT	CASSQAPGQAPLNTEAFF	TRBD1	TRBJ1-1	.	TRBV4-1
TGTGCCAGCAGTGCCCGAATGGGAGTTGTTAATTCACCCCTCCACTTT	CASSARMGVVNSPLHF	.	TRBJ1-6	.	TRBV6-1
TGTGCCAGCAGCCCCACCTTGGGACAGGGGAGCACCGGGGAGCTGTTTTTT	CASSPTLGQGSTGELFF	TRBD1	TRBJ2-2	.	TRBV7-8
TGTGCCAGCAGTTTTGACAGGGGCAATGAGCAGTTCTTC	CASSFDRGNEQFF	TRBD1	TRBJ2-1	once	TRBV27
TGTGCCAGTAGTCAGACTAGCGGGGGGGCGTCGTCCTACAATGAGCAGTTCTTC	CASSQTSGGASSYNEQFF	TRBD2	TRBJ2-1	.	TRBV19